This TCR beta chain is drawn from a study of control samples from healthy donors and cancer patients. Sequenced by immunoSEQ multiplex PCR; TCRdb stores in-frame clones only, minus some. The sample includes 13,000 to 15,000 clones, around 77% of them seen just once. This clone has only one observation. Germline-derived CDR1 and CDR2 are SGHKS and YYEKEE (reference sequence). Trimming removed 6 bases from V and 1 base from J, with 16 bases in between. This CDR3 is built from 15 residues. This sequence joins TRBV5-5 and TRBJ2-5; D is unresolved. The source is a female donor with lung cancer. Source material: formalin-fixed, paraffin-embedded tissue. CDR3 amino acids: CASTLEAKLQETQYF. CDR3 DNA sequence: TGTGCCAGCACCCTAGAGGCGAAGCTCCAAGAGACCCAGTACTTC.